The clone carrying this T cell receptor beta chain was detected many times. TCRdb reprocessed the RACE reads with MiXCR, giving one entry per CDR3 protein. The sample consists of under 100,000 distinct CDR3 sequences, 8.5% of them appearing once. The sample's time point: pre-sensitization, week 0. Specified treatment: therapeutic diphenylcyclopropenone sensitization with weekly scalp DPC. CDR3 length equals 15 residues. Trimming cost V 0 bases and J 5 bases; bases outside gene matches: 5. CDR1 SGDLS and CDR2 YYNGEE come from the germline V gene. The data originate from a study of human T cells and chemical hapten exposure. Whole-study context: The study lasted about 24 weeks, and patients were dosed weekly with diphenylcyclopropenone on the scalp throughout.

The V and J genes are TRBV9 and TRBJ1-1; 9 positions agree with TRBD1. The TCR was taken from a man between 40 and 49 years old with alopecia areata. Some clones in this sample may be carry-over from other donors' samples. The sequenced sample was whole blood, obtained in connection with sensitization to the hapten diphenylcyclopropenone (DPC). As DNA, the CDR3 is TGTGCCAGCAGCGTAGTCGGGACAGGGAGGACTGAAGCTTTCTTT. This encodes CASSVVGTGRTEAFF.